This is a list of T cell receptor beta chains from one sample in a study of blood T cell repertoires in COVID-19. The data were produced by immunoSEQ multiplex PCR, yet TCRdb's version contains in-frame clones alone and is incomplete. This sample has approximately 60,000 clones, with 70% to 80% found just once. Sequencing was carried out using peripheral blood. The receptors stem from a man aged 55 to 69 with acute or convalescent COVID-19. Both conserved end residues are part of each CDR3. The D gene is left open where the match is weak. Clone size is not always given. Where it is, it says once, few, many or a class for expanded clones.

TRBJ2-1 TRBD2 . TRBV7-9 CASSGTSREQFF TGTGCCAGCAGCGGGACTAGTCGGGAGCAGTTCTTC
TRBJ2-1 TRBD2 . TRBV5-1 CASSLASGQNYEQFF TGCGCCAGCAGCTTGGCTAGCGGACAAAATTATGAGCAGTTCTTC
TRBJ2-6 . once TRBV25-1 CASSEHGGSGANVLTF TGTGCCAGCAGTGAACACGGAGGATCTGGGGCCAACGTCCTGACTTTC
TRBJ2-2 . . TRBV5-6 CASSFEFSENTGELFF TGTGCCAGCAGCTTCGAGTTTAGCGAGAACACCGGGGAGCTGTTTTTT
TRBJ2-7 TRBD2 once TRBV29-1 CSVDNGLAGAYEQYF TGCAGCGTTGATAACGGACTAGCGGGAGCATACGAGCAGTACTTC
TRBJ1-1 . . TRBV19 CASSTDRQVTNTEAFF TGTGCCAGTAGTACCGACAGACAAGTAACGAACACTGAAGCTTTCTTT
TRBJ2-1 TRBD1 . TRBV5-1 CASSLVWTGVNEQFF TGCGCCAGCAGCTTGGTTTGGACAGGGGTGAATGAGCAGTTCTTC
TRBJ1-6 TRBD1 once TRBV7-2 CASSFGTGVVSPLHF TGTGCCAGCAGCTTTGGGACAGGGGTGGTTTCACCCCTCCACTTT
TRBJ2-1 TRBD2 . TRBV19 CASSIRREGWNEQFF TGTGCCAGTAGTATTCGACGGGAGGGATGGAATGAGCAGTTCTTC
TRBJ2-7 TRBD1 . TRBV18 CASSLGQAREQYF TGTGCCAGCTCCTTGGGACAGGCCCGGGAGCAGTACTTC
TRBJ2-5 . . TRBV10-3 CAISGHGGGGTQETQYF TGTGCCATCAGTGGTCATGGGGGAGGGGGAACCCAAGAGACCCAGTACTTC
TRBJ2-7 . . TRBV7-2 CASSLERGSEQYF TGTGCCAGCAGCTTAGAGAGGGGGAGCGAGCAGTACTTC
TRBJ2-2 TRBD2 . TRBV9 CASSVIAGENTGELFF TGTGCCAGCAGCGTTATAGCGGGAGAGAACACCGGGGAGCTGTTTTTT
TRBJ2-7 TRBD2 . TRBV24-1 CATPGLAGTYEQYF TGTGCCACCCCAGGACTAGCGGGGACCTACGAGCAGTACTTC
TRBJ2-4 . . TRBV5-4 CASRSSLGPNIQYF TGTGCCAGCAGGTCTAGCCTGGGTCCGAACATTCAGTACTTC
TRBJ1-2 TRBD1 . TRBV6-6 CASSYRTGSNYGYTF TGTGCCAGCAGTTACAGGACAGGCAGTAACTATGGCTACACCTTC
TRBJ2-1 TRBD1 . TRBV7-3 CASSAQGDSYNEQFF TGTGCCAGCAGCGCACAGGGGGACTCCTACAATGAGCAGTTCTTC
TRBJ1-1 TRBD1 few TRBV10-2 CASSGRGLDTEAFF TGCGCCAGCAGTGGAAGGGGGCTTGACACTGAAGCTTTCTTT
TRBJ2-2 TRBD1 . TRBV28 CASSSGTGRTGELFF TGTGCCAGCAGTTCGGGGACAGGTCGGACCGGGGAGCTGTTTTTT
TRBJ2-7 . . TRBV6-5 CASSYQATTELSEQYF TGTGCCAGCAGTTACCAGGCAACGACAGAACTCAGCGAGCAGTACTTC
TRBJ1-5 . once TRBV28 CATHNPGKNQPQHF TGTGCCACCCACAATCCGGGAAAAAATCAGCCCCAGCATTTT
TRBJ1-1 . . TRBV27 CASSLAGNRPEAFF TGTGCCAGCAGTTTAGCGGGGAATCGTCCTGAAGCTTTCTTT
TRBJ2-7 . . TRBV7-2 CASSLDRGRVYF TGTGCCAGCAGCTTAGATCGCGGCAGGGTTTACTTC
TRBJ2-6 TRBD1 few TRBV3-1/TRBV3-2 CASSHPGQRGSGANVLTF TGTGCCAGCAGCCACCCGGGACAGCGAGGCTCTGGGGCCAACGTCCTGACTTTC
TRBJ2-1 . . TRBV5-4 CASSLEYPSEQFF TGTGCCAGCAGCTTGGAGTATCCCAGTGAGCAGTTCTTC
TRBJ2-5 TRBD2 . TRBV5-1 CASSRASGILQETQYF TGCGCCAGCAGCCGGGCTAGCGGGATACTTCAAGAGACCCAGTACTTC
TRBJ2-7 TRBD2 . TRBV11-2 CASSLDPSSGRREQYF TGTGCCAGCAGCTTAGATCCCAGTAGCGGGAGGCGCGAGCAGTACTTC
TRBJ2-1 . . TRBV7-3 CASSLGLSNGDEQFF TGTGCCAGCAGCTTAGGCTTGTCGAACGGGGATGAGCAGTTCTTC
TRBJ2-7 . . TRBV7-9 CASSLELQRVEQYF TGTGCCAGCAGCTTAGAACTCCAGCGGGTCGAGCAGTACTTC